This TCR beta chain was sequenced in a study of T cell repertoires in cytomegalovirus infection. Notes on the study in general: Dominant in the ex vivo response were TCR beta clonotypes restricted by HLA-C and specific for CMV.

In regard to this clonotype: As yet, its antigen is unknown.

Germline V gives CDR1 MNHEY, CDR2 SVGAGI. This CDR3 contains 13 residues. V lost 1 base and J lost 6, with 9 bases in between. TCRdb fed the reads into MiXCR, producing one record per CDR3 protein. The data show some 700,000 distinct CDR3 sequences, with 33% seen just once and 18% held by the top ten. This TCR came from a human donor in good health (CMV status not recorded). Some clones in this sample may be carry-over from other donors' samples. Material: cultured PBMCs, obtained from culture after CMV antigen stimulation. The genes are TRBV6-5 and TRBJ1-1; perhaps TRBD1 as D (5 bases). Here the CDR3 reads CASSYLGLPEAFF. In nucleotides, the CDR3 is TGTGCCAGCAGTTACTTGGGGCTTCCTGAAGCTTTCTTT.